The clone carrying this T cell receptor beta chain came up many times. This entry is derived from a study of metastatic and nonmetastatic thyroid tumors. TCRdb re-called clones via MiXCR from the PCR reads. The repertoire holds 20,000 or so clones, about a sixth seen once, with about 10% in the top ten. Patients had received no treatment of any kind before thyroid surgery. There are 14 residues in the CDR3. Germline V gene sequence: CDR1 WSHSY, CDR2 SAAADI. The V gene end was trimmed by 10 bases and the J gene end by 3 bases; junction bases not matched to a gene: 9. The gene calls are TRBV10-2 and TRBJ1-5, with TRBD1 matching 7 bases. This TCR derives from a female donor with papillary thyroid cancer or a benign thyroid nodule (not recorded which). Some clones in this sample may be carry-over from other donors' samples. The specimen sequenced was tumor tissue. CDR3 coding DNA: TGCGCCACCTACACAGGGGTTGCCAATCAGCCCCAGCATTTT. Residues: CATYTGVANQPQHF.